These 3 T cell receptor beta chains came from one sample sequenced in a study of T cells in Graves' hyperthyroidism and ophthalmopathy. From RNA transcripts, TCR beta CDR3 regions were amplified. First-round RT-PCR with HTBI primers amplified the TCR CDR3 region. TCRdb re-derived calls from the multiplex PCR reads in MiXCR, one entry per CDR3 protein. The table lists about 610,000 distinct CDR3 sequences, roughly 14% of them singletons. Sequenced: blood. The receptor set was obtained from a woman between 40 and 50 years old with Graves' ophthalmopathy.

This clonotype has a count of ten or more. The chain employs TRBV6-5 and TRBJ1-2, with 7 nucleotides matching TRBD1. Germline assignment: CDR1 MNHEY and CDR2 SVGAGI. V trimming: 4 bases; J trimming: 0 bases; junction bases outside the gene matches: 5. This CDR3 region has 15 residues. The CDR3 is CASSLGQTPNYGYTF. CDR3 DNA: TGTGCCAGCAGTTTGGGACAGACACCTAACTATGGCTACACCTTC.

There are many counts of this clonotype. This rearrangement joins TRBV28 to TRBJ2-7; the match to TRBD2 covers 8 bases. The CDR3 is 13 residues long. Germline assignment: CDR1 MDHEN and CDR2 SYDVKM. V shed 6 bases and J 4 bases; nucleotides not matched to a gene: 5. CDR3 sequence: CASRLSGSYEQYF. The CDR3 coding sequence is TGTGCCAGCAGACTGAGCGGGAGTTACGAGCAGTACTTC.

This clonotype was counted at least ten times. The chain is built from TRBV5-1 and TRBJ2-5; 8 positions match TRBD2. The CDR3 is 17 residues long. Unmatched junction bases numbered 10, after V lost 2 bases and J lost 1 base. In germline, CDR1 is SGHRS, CDR2 YFSETQ. The CDR3 nucleotides read TGCGCCAGCAGCTTTAGATGGGCTAGCGGGCTCCAAGAGACCCAGTACTTC. Protein sequence: CASSFRWASGLQETQYF.